This T cell receptor delta chain came from a study of gammadelta T cells in human blood. V dropped 2 bases and J dropped 0; count of bases not matched to a gene: 11. The germline V gene encodes CDR1 GEAIGNYY and CDR2 EKD. The CDR3 is 17 amino acids. TCRdb reapplied CATT to the RT-PCR reads. The sample shows over a thousand delta-chain clones, about 46% of them seen only once. This TCR was recovered from a human donor. This chain joins TRDV2 and TRDJ1; 7 nucleotides match TRDD3. Sequenced: Vgamma9Vdelta2 gamma-delta T cells from adult blood. CDR3 sequence reads: CACDKLGGILNTDKLIF. The CDR3 DNA reads TGTGCCTGTGACAAACTGGGCGGGATACTAAACACCGATAAACTCATCTTT.